The rows below give T cell receptor beta chains drawn from one sample of a study of blood T cell repertoires in COVID-19. The table came from immunoSEQ multiplex PCR; TCRdb's copy has only in-frame clones and leaves some out. The sample contains 230,000 or so clones, roughly 87% of which appear only once. Sequencing was carried out using peripheral blood. The receptor source for this set is a man aged 40-49 years with active or convalescent COVID-19. The CDR3 runs from the conserved cysteine through the conserved F or W. D genes are given only for firm matches. Clone sizes are given selectively: once, few, many, or a class where the clone is expanded.

V gene	J gene	D gene	clone size	CDR3 DNA	CDR3 protein
TRBV28	TRBJ2-7	-	few	TGTGCCAGCAGTTTTAGGCCAGGGGAGTCCTACGAGCAGTACTTC	CASSFRPGESYEQYF
TRBV5-1	TRBJ2-7	TRBD2	-	TGCGCCAGCAGCTTATCGCCGAATAGCGGGAGCTACGAGCAGTACTTC	CASSLSPNSGSYEQYF
TRBV5-4	TRBJ2-2	-	-	TGTGCCAGCAGCTCAGGGGTCGGAGCGAACACCGGGGAGCTGTTTTTT	CASSSGVGANTGELFF
TRBV5-8	TRBJ1-4	-	-	TGTGCCAGCAGACATTACGGGGTGGCCAATGAAAAACTGTTTTTT	CASRHYGVANEKLFF
TRBV5-1	TRBJ1-4	-	-	TGCGCCAGCAGCTCCAATCCGAGTAATGAAAAACTGTTTTTT	CASSSNPSNEKLFF
TRBV19	TRBJ1-6	-	few	TGTGCCAGTAGTATTATGAATTCACCCCTCCACTTT	CASSIMNSPLHF
TRBV6-1	TRBJ1-1	TRBD1	-	TGTGCCAGCAGTGAAGCGCCTCGGACAGGGGCCGAGAACACTGAAGCTTTCTTT	CASSEAPRTGAENTEAFF
TRBV2	TRBJ1-2	-	-	TGTGCCAGCGGGCCTTCGCCTAACTATGGCTACACCTTC	CASGPSPNYGYTF
TRBV19	TRBJ2-1	TRBD1	-	TGTGCCAGTAGTGTCAGACAGGGGGCATTAAATGAGCAGTTCTTC	CASSVRQGALNEQFF
TRBV7-8	TRBJ2-7	TRBD1	-	TGTGCCAGCAGTCTAAGGACAGGGGGCTACGAGCAGTACTTC	CASSLRTGGYEQYF
TRBV28	TRBJ2-2	-	-	TGTGCCAGCAGTTTATCCCAATCGAACACCGGGGAGCTGTTTTTT	CASSLSQSNTGELFF
TRBV27	TRBJ1-5	-	-	TGTGCCAGCAGTTTACGGGGTGGCTCTAGCAATCAGCCCCAGCATTTT	CASSLRGGSSNQPQHF
TRBV2	TRBJ2-3	TRBD1	-	TGTGCCAGCAGGGCAGGGACAGGGCTCCCAGATACGCAGTATTTT	CASRAGTGLPDTQYF
TRBV6-5	TRBJ2-7	-	-	TGTGCCAGCATGGGGTGGACAGTTAAAGGTAACGAGCAGTACTTC	CASMGWTVKGNEQYF
TRBV12-3/TRBV12-4	TRBJ1-6	-	-	TGTGCCAGCAGTTTCGGAGACAATTCACCCCTCCACTTT	CASSFGDNSPLHF
TRBV12-3/TRBV12-4	TRBJ1-2	-	few	TGTGCCAGCACCATAGGCGAGGGAGGAGGCTACACCTTC	CASTIGEGGGYTF
TRBV15	TRBJ2-3	-	-	TGTGCCACCAGCAGAGATTCCAGGGCCCGCACAGATACGCAGTATTTT	CATSRDSRARTDTQYF
TRBV25-1	TRBJ2-7	-	-	TGTGCCAGCAGTAGGGCAGGGGTGGGGAACTCCTACGAGCAGTACTTC	CASSRAGVGNSYEQYF
TRBV30	TRBJ2-2	-	-	TGTGCCTGGAGTCAGAACACCGGGGAGCTGTTTTTT	CAWSQNTGELFF
TRBV9	TRBJ2-3	TRBD1	-	TGTGCCAGCAGCGAGGGGACAGGGAGTTTTCCAGATACGCAGTATTTT	CASSEGTGSFPDTQYF
TRBV5-5	TRBJ2-1	-	-	TGTGCCAGCAGCCAAGGCCCTTTAGCGGATGAGGAGCAGTTCTTC	CASSQGPLADEEQFF
TRBV9	TRBJ1-6	-	few	TGTGCCAGCAGCGTTTCGATCGGGGAGAGTAATTCACCCCTCCACTTT	CASSVSIGESNSPLHF
TRBV6-5	TRBJ2-1	TRBD2	-	TGTGCCAGCAGCCCGGGACTAGCGACCTATGAGCAGTTCTTC	CASSPGLATYEQFF
TRBV10-3	TRBJ2-7	-	once	TGTGCCACCGCAGGGGTCTCCTACGAGCAGTACTTC	CATAGVSYEQYF